This TCR beta chain was sequenced for a study of cytomegalovirus exposure and HLA in healthy donors (dated by TCRdb to about 2017). Some background on the complete study: An earlier analysis of roughly 570 of the donors reported approximately 260 Gb of sequence data and 95 million to 130 million unique TCR beta sequences obtained from some 170 million T cells. An early release that covered more than 550 HLA-typed donors contained approximately 290 gigabases of sequencing data and about 93 million unique TCR sequences. The genetic ancestry cluster associated with self-reported Caucasian donors included about 84% of the roughly 400 genotyped donors. The study was designed to test whether signatures of past pathogen exposure could be identified by cataloging public T cell receptors. The study profiled the T cell repertoires of about 640 subjects by immunosequencing and related them to cytomegalovirus serostatus. A separate validation cohort of 100 to 150 different subjects was used in addition to the approximately 700-subject first cohort. High-throughput TCR immunosequencing, statistical association of individual TCRs with disease status, and machine learning were combined to predict cytomegalovirus infection status. To study patterns of TCR occurrence, a later analysis re-analyzed previously published TCR beta repertoires from more than 550 donors and added high-resolution HLA genotyping. Rather than using new phenotypic data, the later analysis identified candidate immune exposures from TCR beta sequences and from how often those sequences occurred across donors. In an earlier analysis of 587 of the donors, high-throughput TCR beta sequencing was used to judge whether each TCR beta V gene segment behaved as functional or pseudogenic. Alongside the repertoire data, information on donor age, sex, ethnicity and CMV serostatus was compiled. A later genetic analysis used genome-wide SNP genotypes for about three fifths of the roughly 700 donors, treating that subset as a discovery cohort. All discovery cohort repertoires had been generated using a single sequencing platform. HLA typing covered class I and class II loci at four-digit resolution. Typing coverage differed by locus: A, B, C, DRB1 and DQB1 were typed in about 629-630 donors, DQA1 in 500 to 550, DPA1 in some 610, and DPB1 in about 450. Roughly five DR-DQ haplotypes were treated as single units for association and clustering because of strong linkage in the cohort. Among 350 to 400 genotyped donors of the cohort, an average of about 240,000 unique TCR beta nucleotide sequences were sequenced per donor, roughly 20% of them non-productive.

Library preparation used the immunoSEQ multiplex PCR assay. A mixture of 60 forward primers for TCR Vbeta segments and 13 reverse primers for TCR Jbeta segments was used in the multiplex PCR. A multiplex PCR assay on genomic DNA amplified the CDR3 region of rearranged TCR beta genes. The Illumina HiSeq System was used to sequence the amplified TCR beta libraries as 87-base-pair reads. The published analysis was carried out like this. A later analysis tallied around 80 million unique TCR beta chains across the 666 repertoires, and around 10 million of those chains were shared by two or more donors. Raw reads were error-corrected and collapsed into unique sequences with a nearest-neighbor algorithm that merged closely related sequences to remove PCR and sequencing errors. V, D and J gene segments were assigned by aligning CDR3 sequences to IMGT reference sequences. For a sequence to be retained, a match of at least six nucleotides was required to both a V gene segment and a J gene segment. Rearrangements were called productive when the CDR3 lacked stop codons and stayed in frame with V and J; all others were non-productive. Following IMGT convention, CDR3 was defined as the stretch from the second conserved V-encoded cysteine to the conserved J-encoded phenylalanine. The earlier analysis of 500 to 750 of the donors excluded any sequence lacking an unambiguous match to a single V gene segment. In an earlier analysis of approximately 590 of the donors, a V segment was called functional when productive rearrangements were above 56.7%, and segregating when the standard deviation between donors exceeded 5%. A statistical classification framework was built for diagnosing cytomegalovirus status from the catalog of TCR beta chain sequences. A later analysis assigned V and J genes by comparing TCR nucleotide sequences with IMGT/GENE-DB human TR gene sequences. The TCRdist pipeline was used in a later analysis to assign CDR3 sequences and most-parsimonious VDJ recombination scenarios. In a later analysis, each TCR beta chain was defined by its CDR3 amino acid sequence together with its V-gene family, and reads without a unique V-gene family were excluded. To address suspected cross-contamination and a sequencing artifact, a later analysis removed approximately 600 highly shared, low-generation-probability nucleotide sequences. In a later analysis, a clonal expansion index for each public chain was calculated from normalized within-repertoire ranks of inferred template counts. Generation probabilities in a later analysis came from a VDJ recombination model fitted to out-of-frame rearrangements, and those results were checked against IGoR. In a later analysis, TCR-TCR, TCR-HLA and TCR-CMV co-occurrence was scored with hypergeometric tests, and a repertoire-size bias correction was applied to TCR pairs. In a later analysis, false discovery rates were estimated by permuting HLA or CMV assignments 20 times. In a later analysis, co-occurring TCRs were grouped with DBSCAN, and TCRdist sequence similarity was added when clustering was performed within HLA-allele-positive subsets. Repertoires with fewer than 30,000 or more than 120,000 public chains were left out of co-occurrence clustering, as were five repertoires with anomalous nucleotide sharing. TCRdb holds this immuneACCESS table with in-frame rearrangements only. Some clones are missing; in checked studies, unresolved V genes explain under half, and the rest has no known cause. V, J and clone size are those of that table, while D and trimming were read from the DNA. The sample table contains 150,000 to 200,000 clones; only one count was recorded for 75% of them. About 4.9% of the sample comes from the top ten.

The cohort was made up of approximately 700 healthy bone marrow donors. Cohort members were all nominally healthy when sampled, although unrecorded immune exposures were likely present. The donor was CMV seronegative and was included in the group of several hundred seronegative cohort members. Every donor gave a peripheral blood sample, and the peripheral blood mononuclear cells from that sample were used for TCR beta sequencing. Genomic DNA extraction from the blood cell samples was performed with the Qiagen DNeasy Blood Extraction Kit. The table lists this clone with a few counts. The antigen it binds to is not known. The junction and the germline gene differ at one end; a read error may be behind it. Study-level results and caveats: Presence/absence analyses assumed roughly uniform sequencing depth across donors, an assumption that may not hold. The classifier was reported to diagnose cytomegalovirus status with high specificity and sensitivity in both the original and validation cohorts. In a later analysis, HLA-associated TCR beta chains were found to be more clonally expanded and to have lower generation probabilities than equally common non-associated chains. V-gene and J-gene trimming of TCR beta chains was associated with a missense DCLRE1C variant in a later genetic analysis, and the association was replicated in an independent cohort. Linkage disequilibrium might explain the correlated functional status among segregating V segments, but an unknown experimental factor could not be excluded. In an earlier analysis of approximately 590 of the donors, most TCR beta V segments were observed in productive rearrangements about 90% or about 30% of the time, broadly matching IMGT annotations. The only immune exposure information available for the cohort was CMV serostatus. A later genetic analysis reported fewer N-insertions in productive TCRs among donors in an Asian-associated ancestry cluster than the roughly 670-donor mean. A further reported finding was that TCR beta sequences accurately predicted the HLA-A and HLA-B alleles for most subjects in the first cohort. When HLA alleles, especially DR and DQ, strongly co-occurred, TCR associations were difficult to assign to individual alleles. Because the 87-base-pair reads could not distinguish some IMGT-functional V segments, including TRBV6-2 and TRBV6-3, those segments were excluded. This cohort had only TCR beta chains sequenced, and the lack of alpha or paired-chain data limited which features could be detected. In a later analysis, TCR association rates were found to vary across HLA loci, with the most associated TCRs seen for DRB1 alleles and the fewest for HLA-C alleles. Across donors, most TCR sequences were observed very rarely, whereas some public TCRs were present in many individuals. Because counts were too low, some 17 rarely observed V segments, including chromosome 9 orphons, were left out of the earlier analysis of approximately 500 of the donors. According to a later analysis, parvovirus B19, influenza, CMV and Epstein-Barr virus appeared linked to several top co-occurrence clusters. It was suggested by the authors that the approach could potentially be generalized to other disease states and immunological phenotypes. Because some donors lacked HLA typing at each locus, the association tests relied only on the typed subset. Three of the identified cytomegalovirus-associated TCR beta chains were confirmed in vitro to be specific for cytomegalovirus antigens. The sequencing pipeline was judged likely to have produced a cluster of highly shared sequence variants as a technical artifact. In a later analysis, 15,000 to 20,000 TCR beta sequences were associated with specific HLA alleles at a false discovery rate of 0.05. According to a later analysis, most CMV-associated TCR beta chains appeared to be HLA-restricted, and the HLA associations seemed to be driven largely by CMV exposure. The study gave a list of about 150 TCR beta chains associated with cytomegalovirus.

The germline V gene provides CDR1 SNHLY and CDR2 FYNNEI. The CDR3 holds 11 amino acids from the cysteine to the phenylalanine. Only the CDR3 portion is preserved as DNA: 33 bases, with reading frame beginning at the first base. Recombination joined TRBV2 with TRBJ1-4; TRBD1 agrees with 7 junctional bases. The TCR comes from a male donor in good health and CMV-seronegative. The sequencing sample was made of PBMCs. The sequenced DNA is TGTGCCAGCAGTCCCGACAGGGATAAGATTTTT. This yields the protein CASSPDRDKIF.